These T cell receptor beta chains were read from a single sample in a study of blood T cell repertoires in COVID-19. TCRdb's copy holds only in-frame clones and misses some; the assay was immunoSEQ multiplex PCR. The sample records 40,000 to 60,000 clones, 90% being singletons. The sequencing input was peripheral blood. Receptors originate from a human donor in a cohort sampled during active COVID-19. The CDR3 runs from the conserved cysteine through the conserved F or W. A D gene is named only where the DNA matches it firmly.

-,TRBV19,14,TRBJ2-3,CASGSGWVTDTQYF
TRBD1,TRBV29-1,12,TRBJ2-1,CSVEFRGREQFF
TRBD1,TRBV5-4,18,TRBJ2-6,CASSLARGLFSGANVLTF
TRBD1,TRBV6-6,13,TRBJ1-6,CASSWDRNSPLHF
-,TRBV7-8,15,TRBJ2-7,CASSLKQGTPYEQYF
-,TRBV9,16,TRBJ2-3,CASSLTIDGEGDTQYF
TRBD1,TRBV19,13,TRBJ1-1,CASSIVSGGEAFF
TRBD2,TRBV5-8,15,TRBJ2-5,CASSSDFSSGETQYF
-,TRBV4-1,15,TRBJ2-7,CASSQGWGVGYEQYF
-,TRBV2,15,TRBJ1-1,CASSEAGYRGTEAFF
TRBD2,TRBV6-4,15,TRBJ2-3,CASSDSAGGPDTQYF
-,TRBV29-1,12,TRBJ2-5,CSVDKGGETQYF
TRBD2,TRBV5-4,14,TRBJ2-1,CASSLASGYNEQFF
TRBD1,TRBV29-1,14,TRBJ1-3,CSAGTGEAGNTIYF
-,TRBV12-3/TRBV12-4,13,TRBJ2-5,CASSFRGPETQYF
-,TRBV6-5,15,TRBJ2-7,CASGKQGSSIHEQYF
TRBD1,TRBV3-1/TRBV3-2,15,TRBJ1-1,CASSQWDRGNTEAFF
TRBD1,TRBV29-1,12,TRBJ1-1,CSADRGDTEAFF
TRBD1,TRBV6-6,11,TRBJ2-7,CASGDREEQYF
TRBD1,TRBV5-4,16,TRBJ2-7,CASSPVDRGGAGEQYF
-,TRBV7-9,16,TRBJ1-1,CASSLALRWGNTEAFF
TRBD2,TRBV7-9,19,TRBJ2-7,CASSSRLAGGPVKSYEQYF
-,TRBV9,16,TRBJ2-6,CASSAWDTSGANVLTF
-,TRBV23-1,14,TRBJ1-5,CASSTTDSNQPQHF
-,TRBV6-5,13,TRBJ1-6,CASSLDTSSPLHF
-,TRBV2,11,TRBJ1-2,CASSERYGYTF
TRBD1,TRBV11-2,15,TRBJ2-1,CASSLMGQGDNEQFF
TRBD1,TRBV7-8,14,TRBJ1-1,CASSSDRGDTEAFF
-,TRBV10-2,20,TRBJ2-5,CASSAEGGFADSLLRETQYF
-,TRBV16,13,TRBJ1-2,CASSPDTAYGYTF
TRBD2,TRBV5-1,14,TRBJ2-5,CASSLGLAKETQYF
-,TRBV25-1,14,TRBJ2-1,CASSPSVSYNEQFF
-,TRBV28,14,TRBJ2-5,CASSYTGMGETQYF
-,TRBV12-5,13,TRBJ1-1,CASGSRGGTEAFF
-,TRBV19,16,TRBJ2-5,CASSRTAARAGETQYF
TRBD1,TRBV5-5,14,TRBJ1-1,CASSWTGLNTEAFF
TRBD1,TRBV5-4,16,TRBJ1-1,CASRLTGSRGNTEAFF
TRBD2,TRBV11-2,16,TRBJ2-4,CASSSPTRGGKNIQYF
-,TRBV19,13,TRBJ2-7,CASSLGASYEQYF
-,TRBV6-5,16,TRBJ2-1,CASSYSRTGSYNEQFF
-,TRBV28,15,TRBJ1-1,CASSLTPGMNTEAFF
-,TRBV7-8,18,TRBJ2-3,CASSPPPTGAGSTDTQYF
-,TRBV21-1,16,TRBJ2-3,CASSRRAGRGTDTQYF
-,TRBV5-6,14,TRBJ1-1,CASSRRRVNTEAFF
-,TRBV29-1,14,TRBJ1-3,CSVVRGSSGNTIYF
TRBD1,TRBV29-1,16,TRBJ2-2,CSVEADSGGRVGELFF
-,TRBV7-9,16,TRBJ2-5,CASSLSFGLHLQTQYF
-,TRBV9,15,TRBJ2-4,CASSAGAPVADIQYF
TRBD2,TRBV29-1,13,TRBJ2-2,CSGCVASGMELFF
-,TRBV30,13,TRBJ1-5,CAWNRGGNQPQHF
-,TRBV15,14,TRBJ1-1,CATTQGEWNTEAFF
-,TRBV3-1/TRBV3-2,13,TRBJ2-1,CASSRPQGNEQFF
TRBD1,TRBV7-2,15,TRBJ2-5,CASSFDRAIAETQYF
TRBD2,TRBV5-4,17,TRBJ2-2,CASSAGLAGGVTGELFF
TRBD1,TRBV13,14,TRBJ1-1,CASSPRRQGEGAFF
-,TRBV4-1,17,TRBJ1-6,CASSQAPQASYNSPLHF
-,TRBV27,18,TRBJ2-7,CASSFHPSRVTRLYEQYF